The clone carrying this TCR beta chain occurred a few times. Its matching antigen is unknown. There are 15 residues in the CDR3. With 6 bases clipped from V and 0 bases from J, the junction kept 1 base outside the gene matches. Germline V lookup: CDR1 MNHEY, CDR2 SVGAGI. This record belongs to a study of cytomegalovirus exposure and HLA in healthy donors. Study in general: A preliminary data release comprised 91 million or so unique TCRs obtained from HLA-typed donors. Of all 370 or so donors who were genotyped, roughly 81% belonged to the Caucasian-associated ancestry cluster. Findings and caveats of the study: One cluster of highly shared sequence variants probably arose as a sequencing artifact.

PCR amplification relied on 60 Vbeta primers (plus 13 Jbeta primers). Original processing notes: There were about 80 million unique TCR beta chains by a later count, and 10 million to 12 million of them were shared. Here immunoSEQ multiplex PCR was the method, and the copy in TCRdb shows in-frame clones only, minus some. V, J and clone size derive from that table, while D and trimming were established from the DNA sequence. Of 130,000 or so clones in the sample, 50% to 75% were seen once. The chain links TRBV6-5 to TRBJ1-5; 11 positions match TRBD1. The sequence came from a woman aged 40 to 49 in good health and CMV-seropositive. Sequencing was performed on PBMCs. The CDR3 sequence: CASSGTGGSNQPQHF. The CDR3 DNA reads as TGTGCCAGCAGCGGGACAGGGGGTAGCAATCAGCCCCAGCATTTT.